This T cell receptor (beta chain) stems from a study of blood T cells in healthy people across ages. Study-level results: Naive T cell percentage showed a strong correlation with the diversity of TCR beta. Estimates of total diversity, which came from one million sequenced T cells, were considered to be underestimates.

The CDR3 contains 13 residues. Germline loops: CDR1 WSHSY, CDR2 SAAADI. V gave up 10 bases and J gave up 1 base, with 13 bases separating them. The table lists this clonotype with a few counts. Its antigen is undetermined. A sample-barcoded 5' primer and a J-beta primer mix were used in a second PCR of roughly 7 to 11 cycles. Using its own MiXCR run on the 5' RACE reads, TCRdb lists one record per CDR3 protein. Among about 540,000 distinct CDR3 sequences listed, approximately 25% were seen once. The same sample was also used in a study of T cells of mothers and their children.

The chain uses TRBV10-2 and TRBJ2-5, with D perhaps assigned TRBD1 or TRBD2 (5 bases each). Sample: blood. The TCR sequence derives from a boy aged 5-17 years in good health. The CDR3 DNA sequence: TGCGCCACCCAGAGGGGTGCCCAAGAGACCCAGTACTTC. Translated: CATQRGAQETQYF.